A selection of T cell receptor beta chains follows, all from one sample in a study of human T cells and chemical hapten exposure. Via MiXCR, TCRdb re-called the RACE reads, giving one row per CDR3 protein. Seen here are 300,000 to 450,000 distinct CDR3 sequences, 4.8% observed once, and the top ten hold around 2.3%. The sequencing used whole blood, collected in connection with sensitization to the hapten diphenylcyclopropenone (DPC). The source is a woman in her forties or fifties with alopecia areata. Some clones in this sample may be carry-over from other donors' samples. Both conserved end residues are part of each CDR3. The D gene is left open where the match is weak. Not every row has a clone size; where given, it reads once, few, many or a size class.

many,.,TRBJ2-5,TRBV6-6,CASSYSGVSGETQYF,TGTGCCAGCAGTTACTCCGGGGTTTCAGGAGAGACCCAGTACTTC
.,TRBD2,TRBJ2-1,TRBV24-1,CATSDPSGRAYNEQFF,TGTGCCACCAGTGACCCCAGCGGGAGGGCCTACAATGAGCAGTTCTTC
.,TRBD1,TRBJ1-2,TRBV2,CASNVRTGGYGYTF,TGTGCCAGCAACGTCAGGACAGGGGGGTATGGCTACACCTTC
.,TRBD1,TRBJ1-4,TRBV2,CASSEDRANGKLFF,TGTGCCAGCAGCGAGGACAGGGCTAATGGAAAACTGTTTTTT
.,.,TRBJ1-1,TRBV6-5,CASRITGTAEAFF,TGTGCCAGCAGAATAACAGGGACGGCTGAAGCTTTCTTT
.,TRBD1,TRBJ2-7,TRBV7-9,CASSRPGTGTYESYF,TGTGCCAGCAGTCGTCCCGGGACAGGGACCTACGAGTCGTACTTC
.,.,TRBJ2-6,TRBV5-1,CASSEDSSVDVLTF,TGCGCCAGCAGCGAGGACAGCTCTGTAGACGTCCTGACTTTC
.,TRBD2,TRBJ2-2,TRBV7-8,CASSRGTSGGAAGELFF,TGTGCCAGCAGCCGCGGGACTAGCGGGGGGGCGGCCGGGGAGCTGTTTTTT
many,.,TRBJ1-1,TRBV6-5,CASSPVGRAEAFF,TGTGCCAGCAGCCCCGTAGGGAGGGCCGAAGCTTTCTTT
many,.,TRBJ2-5,TRBV2,CASSEGRGETQYF,TGTGCCAGCAGTGAGGGCAGGGGTGAGACCCAGTACTTC
many,TRBD1,TRBJ1-5,TRBV4-1,CASSQRTGGNQPQHF,TGCGCCAGCAGCCAACGGACAGGGGGTAATCAGCCCCAGCATTTT
many,TRBD1,TRBJ1-4,TRBV10-3,CAISEDRGGDEKLFF,TGTGCCATCAGTGAAGACAGGGGAGGTGATGAAAAACTGTTTTTT
many,TRBD2,TRBJ2-1,TRBV29-1,CSVDTSGAGRFF,TGCAGCGTTGACACTAGCGGGGCCGGAAGGTTCTTC
many,.,TRBJ1-5,TRBV6-2/TRBV6-3,CASSYGYGNQPQHF,TGTGCCAGCAGTTACGGGTACGGCAATCAGCCCCAGCATTTT
.,.,TRBJ1-1,TRBV6-5,CASLTGAMNTEAFF,TGTGCCAGCCTCACAGGAGCTATGAACACTGAAGCTTTCTTT
few,TRBD1,TRBJ2-3,TRBV24-1,CATSDRTGTATDTQYF,TGTGCCACCAGTGATCGAACCGGGACAGCTACAGATACGCAGTATTTT
few,TRBD1,TRBJ1-5,TRBV7-2,CASSPQGVIQPQHF,TGTGCCAGCAGCCCACAGGGGGTGATTCAGCCCCAGCATTTT
many,.,TRBJ2-6,TRBV20-1,CSARGLSGANVLTF,TGCAGTGCTAGGGGGTTGTCTGGGGCCAACGTCCTGACTTTC
many,.,TRBJ1-1,TRBV28,CASSPRQFTEAFF,TGTGCCAGCAGTCCCCGACAGTTCACTGAAGCTTTCTTT
many,.,TRBJ1-1,TRBV6-6,CASLGGWSTEAFF,TGTGCCAGCCTCGGCGGATGGAGCACTGAAGCTTTCTTT
few,.,TRBJ1-1,TRBV6-1,CAQDAQAFF,TGTGCACAGGACGCCCAAGCTTTCTTT
once,TRBD2,TRBJ2-3,TRBV28,CASSFPGGTQYF,TGTGCCAGCAGTTTTCCGGGGGGTACGCAGTATTTT
many,.,TRBJ2-5,TRBV20-1,CSASTGGETQYF,TGCAGTGCTAGTACCGGTGGGGAGACCCAGTACTTC
many,.,TRBJ1-1,TRBV9,CASSVTGSTEAFF,TGTGCCAGCAGCGTAACAGGTTCAACTGAAGCTTTCTTT
many,TRBD2,TRBJ2-7,TRBV7-2,CASSSSGYEQYF,TGTGCCAGCAGTTCTAGCGGGTACGAGCAGTACTTC
once,TRBD1,TRBJ2-7,TRBV30,CAWRTGGSEQYF,TGTGCCTGGCGGACAGGGGGCAGTGAGCAGTACTTC
many,TRBD1,TRBJ2-3,TRBV6-5,CASSKTGGANTQYF,TGTGCCAGCAGTAAGACAGGGGGCGCAAATACGCAGTATTTT
.,TRBD1,TRBJ1-2,TRBV7-2,CASSLAQDRGYGYTF,TGTGCCAGCAGCTTAGCGCAGGACAGGGGGTATGGCTACACCTTC
many,.,TRBJ1-4,TRBV12-3/TRBV12-4,CASRLRATNEKLFF,TGTGCCAGCAGGCTCCGGGCAACTAATGAAAAACTGTTTTTT
many,TRBD1,TRBJ1-4,TRBV12-3/TRBV12-4,CASSLETGGPFF,TGTGCCAGCAGTCTAGAGACAGGGGGCCCGTTTTTT
few,TRBD1,TRBJ1-4,TRBV12-3/TRBV12-4,CASSLNAERGREKLFF,TGTGCCAGCAGTTTAAATGCGGAGAGGGGGCGGGAAAAACTGTTTTTT
many,.,TRBJ1-5,TRBV5-1,CASSPGAWDGSNQPQHF,TGCGCCAGCAGCCCCGGGGCCTGGGACGGTAGCAATCAGCCCCAGCATTTT
.,TRBD1,TRBJ2-4,TRBV4-3,CASSQALRTGSIQYF,TGCGCCAGCAGCCAAGCATTGAGGACAGGATCCATTCAGTACTTC
many,.,TRBJ2-3,TRBV28,CASSLAPGFSTDTQYF,TGTGCCAGCAGTCTCGCCCCGGGGTTTAGCACAGATACGCAGTATTTT
many,.,TRBJ1-1,TRBV27,CASSLFGTEAFF,TGTGCCAGCAGTTTATTTGGCACTGAAGCTTTCTTT
.,.,TRBJ2-6,TRBV10-3,CAISPSALSGANVLTF,TGTGCCATCAGTCCCTCGGCCCTCTCTGGGGCCAACGTCCTGACTTTC
many,.,TRBJ2-1,TRBV15,CATSRDNREQFF,TGTGCCACCAGCAGAGATAACCGTGAGCAGTTCTTC
many,.,TRBJ2-3,TRBV20-1,CTGGDTQYF,TGCACTGGGGGGGATACGCAGTATTTT
.,.,TRBJ1-2,TRBV29-1,CSVLTGDYGYTF,TGCAGCGTTCTGACGGGAGACTATGGCTACACCTTC
many,TRBD2,TRBJ2-3,TRBV9,CASSVEPSGSTDTQYF,TGTGCCAGCAGCGTAGAGCCTAGCGGGAGCACAGATACGCAGTATTTT
many,.,TRBJ2-6,TRBV7-2,CASSLESSVNVLTF,TGTGCCAGCAGCTTAGAGTCTAGTGTAAACGTCCTGACTTTC
many,.,TRBJ2-1,TRBV6-2/TRBV6-3,CASSYSNQRSEQFF,TGTGCCAGCAGTTACTCGAATCAAAGGTCTGAGCAGTTCTTC